One sample yielded the 20 T cell receptor beta chains listed below, sequenced in a study of T-cell reconstitution after alpha-beta-depleted transplantation in children. Library preparation (for TCRbeta) was performed with unique molecular identifiers. Via MiXCR, TCRdb re-called the PCR reads, giving one row per CDR3 protein. This table holds some 830,000 distinct CDR3 sequences, approximately 15% found once. Sequenced here: PBMCs, mostly from graft donor cells, sampled 360 days after TCRalphabeta/CD19-depleted stem cell transplant. The origin of the receptors is a male patient between 10 and 17 years old who had a stem cell transplant for acute lymphoblastic leukemia, so the T cells may come from the graft donor.

The chain links TRBV7-3 to TRBJ2-4, with no clear D. The CDR3 has 15 amino acids. V lost 5 bases and J 6 bases, leaving 17 bases between the germline ends. CDR1 and CDR2 from the germline V gene are SGHTA and FQGTGA. Here the CDR3 reads CASSPARPGGNIQYF. CDR3 in DNA: TGTGCCAGCAGCCCCGCCCGGCCTGGTGGAAACATTCAGTACTTC.

This clonotype has a handful of counts. The V and J genes are TRBV7-9 and TRBJ2-7, with TRBD1 matching over 7 bases. V dropped 4 bases and J dropped 2; count of bases not matched to a gene: 14. From germline, CDR1 is SEHNR and CDR2 FQNEAQ (reference sequence). The CDR3 has 17 residues. CDR3 residues: CASSSYWTAQGAYEQYF. CDR3 bases: TGTGCCAGCAGCTCCTACTGGACTGCCCAGGGGGCCTACGAGCAGTACTTC.

In its sample, this clonotype was seen a few times. This chain joins TRBV5-6 and TRBJ2-3, with D unclear. Germline V gene data show CDR1 as SGHDT and CDR2 as YYEEEE. The germline V and J ends were trimmed by 0 bases and 4 bases, with 9 bases remaining between them. This CDR3 region has 14 residues. The CDR3 sequence is CASSLEAPADTQYF. In DNA, the CDR3 is TGTGCCAGCAGCTTGGAGGCCCCAGCAGATACGCAGTATTTT. The full variable domain, completed using reference TRBV5-6 and TRBJ2-3, is DAGVTQSPTHLIKTRGQQVTLRCSPKSGHDTVSWYQQALGQGPQFIFQYYEEEERQRGNFPDRFSGHQFPNYSSELNVNALLLGDSALYLCASSLEAPADTQYFGPGTRLTVL.

This clonotype was counted between two and nine times. The genes are TRBV27 and TRBJ1-1; D ambiguous. V lost 4 bases, J lost 0 bases, and 12 bases lay in between. This CDR3 region has 15 residues. Looked up from germline, CDR1 is MNHEY and CDR2 is SMNVEV (reference sequence). CDR3 sequence reads: CASSWRLTVNTEAFF. The CDR3 DNA reads as TGTGCCAGCAGTTGGAGACTTACAGTGAACACTGAAGCTTTCTTT.

V is TRBV4-1 and J is TRBJ2-1, with D perhaps given as TRBD1 or TRBD2 (5 bases each). CDR3 length equals 19 residues. The V end lost 1 base, the J end lost 7 bases, and 26 bases lay between the germline ends. Germline CDR1 reads MGHRA; CDR2 reads YSYEKL. CDR3 in amino acids: CASSQGTVTRGWLRNEQFF. The DNA for the CDR3 is TGCGCCAGCAGCCAAGGGACTGTTACTAGGGGATGGTTGCGTAATGAGCAGTTCTTC.

This sequence joins TRBV4-1 and TRBJ1-2, with a weak D call TRBD1 (5 bases). V lost 0 bases and J lost 0, with 11 bases in between. The CDR3 has 16 amino acids. Germline V gene sequence: CDR1 MGHRA, CDR2 YSYEKL. The CDR3 nucleotides read TGCGCCAGCAGCCAAGAGGGGAGGGGAGCTAACTATGGCTACACCTTC. This codes for CASSQEGRGANYGYTF.

J is TRBJ2-7 and V is TRBV12-3 or TRBV12-4, with a tentative D call TRBD1 (5 bases). CDR3 length equals 15 residues. V lost 2 bases and J 3 bases, leaving 14 bases between the germline ends. CDR3 nucleotides: TGTGCCAGCAGTTTATCGCAGGGTATCGTCTACGAGCAGTACTTC. It yields the protein CASSLSQGIVYEQYF.

This clonotype came up many times. The V call is TRBV12-3 or TRBV12-4, the J call TRBJ2-7; 7 positions agree with TRBD2. This CDR3 comprises 15 residues. J gave up 1 base and V 5 bases, and 8 bases lay outside the gene matches. The DNA for the CDR3 is TGTGCCAGCAGTCGGGGGGTGTTGTTGTCCTACGAGCAGTACTTC. Protein product: CASSRGVLLSYEQYF.

The chain has TRBV12-3 or TRBV12-4 and TRBJ1-5; D may be TRBD1 (6 bases). Trimming removed 7 bases at V and 0 bases at J, with 16 bases between. The CDR3 is 16 residues long. CDR3 region: CASNAGTFYSNQPQHF. In DNA form, the CDR3 reads TGTGCCAGCAATGCCGGGACATTTTATAGCAATCAGCCCCAGCATTTT.

This clonotype has just a few counts. The J gene is TRBJ2-4, the V gene TRBV6-5, with TRBD2 matching over 7 bases. This CDR3 is built from 18 residues. V lost 0 bases to trimming and J lost 0 bases; unmatched junction nucleotides: 8. Per the germline V gene, CDR1 is MNHEY and CDR2 is SVGAGI. The CDR3 is CASSYSGRAIVAKNIQYF. CDR3 in DNA: TGTGCCAGCAGTTACTCGGGGAGGGCAATAGTAGCCAAAAACATTCAGTACTTC.

This clonotype appeared a few times. This chain uses TRBV7-2 with TRBJ1-1; TRBD1 matches at 7 bases. The ends lost 1 base at V and 4 bases at J; junction bases unmatched: 3. Per the germline V gene, CDR1 is SGHTA and CDR2 is FQGNSA. The CDR3 runs to 14 residues. The CDR3, as DNA: TGTGCCAGCAGCTTAGAGACAGGGATCACTGAAGCTTTCTTT. This encodes CASSLETGITEAFF. Supplemented by reference TRBV7-2 and TRBJ1-1, the full variable domain reads GAGVSQSPSNKVTEKGKDVELRCDPISGHTALYWYRQSLGQGLEFLIYFQGNSAPDKSGLPSDRFSAERTGGSVSTLTIQRTQQEDSAVYLCASSLETGITEAFFGQGTRLTVV.

The genes are TRBV29-1 and TRBJ2-1, with a tentative D call TRBD2 (6 bases). The CDR3 loop spans 17 amino acids. Germline V gives CDR1 SQVTM, CDR2 ANQGSEA. Trimming cost V 3 bases and J 4 bases, with 22 bases left between them. CDR3: CSVDGLRVGRFYNEQFF. The CDR3 nucleotides read TGCAGCGTTGATGGGTTGAGGGTAGGGAGGTTTTACAATGAGCAGTTCTTC.

J is TRBJ2-1 and V is TRBV3-1; 10 bases line up with TRBD2. The CDR3 length is 16 residues. From germline, CDR1 is LGHDT and CDR2 YNNKEL (reference sequence). V gave up 3 bases and J gave up 2 bases; unmatched junction bases: 4. CDR3 region: CASSHIGLAAYNEQFF. The CDR3 region has the DNA TGTGCCAGCAGCCACATCGGACTAGCGGCCTACAATGAGCAGTTCTTC.

In its sample, this clonotype was seen a few times. The chain is built from TRBV5-1 and TRBJ1-3; D possibly corresponds to TRBD1 (5 bases). The germline V gene encodes CDR1 SGHRS and CDR2 YFSETQ. With 0 bases removed from V and 0 bases from J, the gap between germline ends came to 7 bases. The CDR3 contains 15 residues. The CDR3 is CASSLGQTSGNTIYF. CDR3 nucleotide sequence: TGCGCCAGCAGCTTGGGACAGACCTCTGGAAACACCATATATTTT.

The genes are TRBV28 and TRBJ1-2; 9 nucleotides line up with TRBD1. Per germline, CDR1 MDHEN and CDR2 SYDVKM. The CDR3 has 15 residues. The trim removed 1 base at V and 7 bases at J, leaving 7 bases unmatched. The CDR3 protein is CASSLYPGQGSGYTF. The CDR3 region has the DNA TGTGCCAGCAGTTTATACCCGGGACAGGGAAGTGGCTACACCTTC.

The CDR3 DNA sequence: TGCAGTGCTAGAATCTTGAACACTGAAGCTTTCTTT. Its translation is CSARILNTEAFF. The J gene is TRBJ1-1, the V gene TRBV20-1; D remains unclear. This CDR3 spans 12 amino acids. Between the trimmed V and J ends, which lost 2 bases and 0 bases, there was a span of 4 bases. Per the germline V gene, CDR1 is DFQATT and CDR2 is SNEGSKA (reference sequence).

The genes are TRBV18 and TRBJ2-5, with unresolved D. The V gene lost 0 bases and the J gene lost 5 bases, with 19 bases spanning the gap. The CDR3 runs to 17 residues. Germline V gene lookup returns CDR1 KGHSH and CDR2 LQKENI. The DNA for the CDR3 is TGTGCCAGCTCACCACCACGTGGTAAGGGCGGCCAGGAGACCCAGTACTTC. Residues: CASSPPRGKGGQETQYF.

This clonotype was picked up a small number of times. With a much larger clone just one base away, this may be a read error. This chain uses TRBV7-9 with TRBJ2-7; a weak D match, TRBD1 (6 bases). Trimming pared 3 bases from V and 5 bases from J, leaving 8 bases between. Germline V gives CDR1 SEHNR, CDR2 FQNEAQ (reference sequence). CDR3 size: 12 residues. The CDR3 reads CASSFTGHEQYF. The CDR3 DNA reads TGTGCCAGCAGCTTTACAGGGCACGAGCAGTACTTC.

This clonotype came up many times. This chain uses TRBV29-1 with TRBJ2-7; D may correspond to TRBD1 or TRBD2 (5 bases each). Between the trimmed V and J ends, which lost 5 bases and 2 bases, there was a span of 13 bases. The V gene's germline CDR1 is SQVTM and CDR2 ANQGSEA. This CDR3 has 13 residues. CDR3 loop: CSVSEGPTYEQYF. CDR3 sequence (DNA): TGCAGCGTTAGTGAGGGACCTACCTACGAGCAGTACTTC.

V is TRBV4-1 and J is TRBJ2-1; D is possibly TRBD2 (6 bases). The CDR3 spans 15 residues. Looked up from germline, CDR1 is MGHRA and CDR2 is YSYEKL. Trimming took 4 bases from V and 4 from J, leaving 14 bases between them. The CDR3 coding sequence is TGCGCCAGCAGCCCCGCCCCCGGGGGATACAATGAGCAGTTCTTC. Amino acid sequence: CASSPAPGGYNEQFF.